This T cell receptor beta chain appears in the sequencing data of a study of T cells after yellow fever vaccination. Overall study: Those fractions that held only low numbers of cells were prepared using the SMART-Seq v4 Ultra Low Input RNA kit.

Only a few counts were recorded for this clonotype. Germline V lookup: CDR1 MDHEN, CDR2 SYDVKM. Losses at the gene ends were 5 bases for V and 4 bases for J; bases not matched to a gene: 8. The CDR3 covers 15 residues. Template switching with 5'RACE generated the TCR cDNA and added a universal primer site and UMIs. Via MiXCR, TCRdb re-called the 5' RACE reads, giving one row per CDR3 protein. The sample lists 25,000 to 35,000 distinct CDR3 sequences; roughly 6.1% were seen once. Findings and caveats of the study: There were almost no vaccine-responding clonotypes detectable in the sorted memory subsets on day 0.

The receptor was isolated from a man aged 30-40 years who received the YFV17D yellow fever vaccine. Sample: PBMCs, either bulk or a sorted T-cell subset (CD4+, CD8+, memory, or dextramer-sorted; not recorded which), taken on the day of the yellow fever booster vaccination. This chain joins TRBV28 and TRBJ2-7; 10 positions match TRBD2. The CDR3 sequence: CASSAIAGGKYEQYF. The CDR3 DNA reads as TGTGCCAGCAGTGCTATAGCGGGAGGAAAGTACGAGCAGTACTTC.